This entry features one T cell receptor beta chain sequence. Its specificity is unknown. The sample comes from a study of beta chain features in type 1 diabetes. Background on the study: Healthy donors and patients had similar age, gender and cell yields. Study-wide points: Insertions at VDJ junctions were less frequent in type 1 diabetes patients. These patients also deleted more nucleotides at the same junctions.

The entirety of the isolated RNA underwent reverse transcription, so expressed TCRB transcripts were sequenced. The study sequenced naive, central memory and regulatory T cell samples to an average of roughly 3.4 million reads. Measured with immunoSEQ multiplex PCR; TCRdb has only the in-frame clones, and not every one. Here the sample spans over 500,000 clones, 15% to 19% being singletons. The CDR3 is made up of 15 amino acids. Deletions cut 1 base from V and 5 bases from J, with 12 bases between. Looked up from germline, CDR1 is SGHTA and CDR2 is FQGTGA. Sequenced material: naive CD4+ T cells from blood. This clonotype was obtained from a man aged 18 to 29 in good health. This chain uses TRBV7-3 with TRBJ2-1, with D hard to call. Here the CDR3 DNA reads TGTGCCAGCAGCTTAAGCCAGATTTACAACAATGAGCAGTTCTTC. It specifies CASSLSQIYNNEQFF.